Listed here are 30 T cell receptor beta chains from one sample, sequenced in a study of blood T cell repertoires in COVID-19. Sequencing was performed with immunoSEQ multiplex PCR; in TCRdb, only in-frame clones are kept and a portion is missing. Of about 98,000 clones in the sample, less than 85% were seen once. Sequenced sample: peripheral blood. Source of these receptors: a man between 70 and 80 years old with active or convalescent COVID-19.

The CDR3 DNA is TGTGCCAGCAGCTTACGCGCGGGGACTGAAGCTTTCTTT. Translating it yields CASSLRAGTEAFF. The V gene is TRBV7-8, the J gene TRBJ1-1; D is uncertain. The CDR3 is 13 amino acids. The germline V gene has CDR1 SGHVS and CDR2 FQNEAQ. The V end was cut by 2 bases, the J end by 5 bases, with 9 bases between.

This clone was seen only a few times. The chain is built from TRBV14 and TRBJ1-1; possible D gene TRBD1, 6 bases. The V end was cut by 4 bases, the J end by 12 bases, with 15 bases between. The CDR3 totals 12 residues. Germline CDR1 and CDR2: SGHDN and FVKESK. The chain's CDR3 is CASSLNRARSFF. CDR3 in DNA: TGTGCCAGCAGCCTTAACAGGGCGCGATCTTTCTTT.

The chain carries TRBV12-5 and TRBJ2-3; 13 bases agree with TRBD2. With V trimmed by 7 bases and J by 2 bases, 6 bases remained unmatched. This CDR3 spans 16 amino acids. Germline loops: CDR1 LGHNT, CDR2 FRNRAP. The CDR3 DNA sequence: TGTGCTAGTGCCCTAGGGACTAGCGGGGACACAGATACGCAGTATTTT. This gives the protein CASALGTSGDTDTQYF.

This chain connects TRBV3-1 (or the pseudogene TRBV3-2) to TRBJ1-4, with D maybe TRBD1 (6 bases). Germline V lookup: CDR1 LGHDT, CDR2 YNNKEL (reference sequence). This CDR3 comprises 15 residues. V was clipped by 4 bases and J by 6 bases, with 15 bases between them. CDR3 sequence reads: CASSLLWGQDEKLFF. CDR3 nucleotides: TGTGCCAGCAGCCTTCTGTGGGGGCAGGATGAAAAACTGTTTTTT.

The chain uses TRBV5-1 and TRBJ2-3; D may be TRBD2 (5 bases). There are 15 residues in the CDR3. The V end lost 4 bases, the J end lost 5 bases, and 17 bases lay between the germline ends. Germline V gene data show CDR1 as SGHRS and CDR2 as YFSETQ. The CDR3 sequence: CASSPSDTSGDTQYF. The CDR3 DNA is TGCGCCAGCAGCCCGTCGGATACTAGTGGAGATACGCAGTATTTT.

This rearrangement joins TRBV13 to TRBJ2-3; 11 bases match TRBD2. The J segment lost 6 bases and the V segment lost 2 bases, leaving 4 bases of the junction unmatched. The CDR3 consists of 15 residues. Germline V gene lookup returns CDR1 PRHDT and CDR2 FYEKMQ (reference sequence). The CDR3, as DNA: TGTGCCAGCAGCTTAACTAGCGGGGGAGACGATACGCAGTATTTT. Translation: CASSLTSGGDDTQYF.

The chain joins TRBV6-5 to TRBJ2-1; TRBD1 agrees at 8 bases. Germline assignment: CDR1 MNHEY and CDR2 SVGAGI. Unmatched junction bases numbered 6, after V lost 10 bases and J lost 4 bases. The CDR3 is 13 amino acids. In nucleotides, the CDR3 is TGTGCCACCACGGGACAGGCGTACAATGAGCAGTTCTTC. Translated: CATTGQAYNEQFF.

The CDR3 coding sequence is TGTGCCAGCAGTTACTCCGGCGGGGGGTACACCGGGGAGCTGTTTTTT. Amino acids: CASSYSGGGYTGELFF. The V call is TRBV6-6, the J call TRBJ2-2; 8 positions match TRBD2. Germline assignment: CDR1 MNHNY and CDR2 SVGAGI (reference sequence). This CDR3 spans 16 amino acids. J gave up 3 bases and V 0 bases, and 3 bases lay outside the gene matches.

The V and J genes are TRBV6-5 and TRBJ2-2; D may be TRBD1 (5 bases). With 7 bases removed from V and 4 bases from J, the gap between germline ends came to 13 bases. Germline V gives CDR1 MNHEY, CDR2 SVGAGI. The CDR3 is made up of 14 amino acids. CDR3 residues: CASNQGTSTGELFF. CDR3 in DNA: TGTGCCAGCAACCAGGGCACTTCCACCGGGGAGCTGTTTTTT.

The J gene is TRBJ1-2, the V gene TRBV4-1, with 8 bases fitting TRBD1. CDR3 length: 14 amino acids. Germline values: CDR1 MGHRA, CDR2 YSYEKL. The ends lost 4 bases at V and 4 bases at J; junction bases unmatched: 5. The CDR3 DNA reads as TGCGCCAGCAGCCCCCCGGACAGGGCCTATGGCTACACCTTC. Amino acid sequence: CASSPPDRAYGYTF.

The V and J genes are TRBV10-3 and TRBJ1-5, with TRBD1 identical over 8 bases. The CDR3 runs to 15 residues. Germline CDR1 reads ENHRY; CDR2 reads SYGVKD. Germline trimming cut 5 bases from V and 11 bases from J; bases unmatched to any gene: 14. The CDR3, as DNA: TGTGCCATCAGTAAACAGGACAGGGTATCAGCGGCCCAGCATTTT. Translation: CAISKQDRVSAAQHF.

The chain is built from TRBV13 and TRBJ2-7; D gene uncertain. Trimming took 0 bases from V and 2 from J, leaving 11 bases between them. CDR3 length: 15 residues. Germline-derived CDR1 and CDR2 are PRHDT and FYEKMQ (reference sequence). The CDR3 DNA follows: TGTGCCAGCAGCTTAGGCCGGGTTTTCCCCTACGAGCAGTACTTC. It translates to CASSLGRVFPYEQYF.

The chain employs TRBV2 and TRBJ1-3; TRBD1 agrees at 10 bases. CDR1 SNHLY and CDR2 FYNNEI come from the germline V gene. The ends lost 6 bases at V and 3 bases at J; junction bases unmatched: 5. The CDR3 runs 15 residues. This CDR3 is CASRQGTGDGNTIYF. In nucleotides, the CDR3 is TGTGCCAGCAGACAAGGGACAGGGGATGGAAACACCATATATTTT.

The V call is TRBV3-1 (or the pseudogene TRBV3-2), the J call TRBJ2-5; perhaps TRBD2 as D (5 bases). Trimming pared 7 bases from V and 2 bases from J, leaving 11 bases between. CDR1 is LGHDT and CDR2 is YNNKEL in the germline V gene (reference sequence). CDR3 length: 13 amino acids. CDR3 nucleotide sequence: TGTGCCAGCACCTCACTAGGTCAAGAGACCCAGTACTTC. This translates into CASTSLGQETQYF.

The rearrangement links TRBV3-1 (or the pseudogene TRBV3-2) to TRBJ2-3, with 12 bases that match TRBD2. V was clipped by 0 bases and J by 1 base; unmatched bases: 5. The CDR3 has 18 amino acids. Germline lookup yields CDR1 LGHDT and CDR2 YNNKEL (reference sequence). CDR3 residues: CASSQDRLAGGRTDTQYF. The CDR3 region has the DNA TGTGCCAGCAGCCAAGATCGGCTAGCGGGGGGGCGCACAGATACGCAGTATTTT.

The chain recombines TRBV19 with TRBJ1-6, with 7 bases fitting TRBD1. CDR1 is LNHDA, CDR2 SQIVND, per germline (reference sequence). The CDR3 runs 17 residues. V was pared by 4 bases and J by 0 bases, with 6 bases of the junction left unmatched. The CDR3 loop is CASSTPGQSSYNSPLHF. The CDR3 DNA reads as TGTGCCAGTAGTACACCGGGACAGAGCTCCTATAATTCACCCCTCCACTTT.

The gene calls are TRBV2 and TRBJ2-1, with 7 bases that match TRBD1. The germline V gene encodes CDR1 SNHLY and CDR2 FYNNEI. The CDR3 totals 14 residues. With 5 bases clipped from V and 5 bases from J, the junction kept 6 bases outside the gene matches. Here the CDR3 reads CASSYGQANNEQFF. The CDR3 DNA is TGTGCCAGCAGTTACGGACAGGCCAACAATGAGCAGTTCTTC.

CDR3 nucleotides: TGTGCCAGCAGTTACATCGACAGGGCAGGTGAGCAGTTCTTC. Translation: CASSYIDRAGEQFF. V usage is TRBV6-5 and J usage is TRBJ2-1, with TRBD1 matching 7 bases. The CDR3 has 14 residues. The V gene end was trimmed by 2 bases and the J gene end by 9 bases; junction bases not matched to a gene: 7. Per the germline V gene, CDR1 is MNHEY and CDR2 is SVGAGI.

The genes are TRBV7-2 and TRBJ2-5; 8 bases line up with TRBD2. CDR3 size: 13 residues. The V segment lost 8 bases and the J segment 5 bases; nucleotides outside the gene matches: 7. Germline V CDR1 and CDR2: SGHTA, FQGNSA. CDR3 coding DNA: TGTGCCAGCGGCCAGGGCGGGGGGGAGACCCAGTACTTC. Residues: CASGQGGGETQYF.

This rearrangement joins TRBV5-1 to TRBJ2-7; tentative D call: TRBD1 (5 bases). The CDR3 is made up of 14 amino acids. The germline V and J ends were trimmed by 1 base and 3 bases, with 11 bases remaining between them. The germline V gene has CDR1 SGHRS and CDR2 YFSETQ. This chain's CDR3 is CASSLNSQGYEQYF. CDR3 sequence (DNA): TGCGCCAGCAGCTTGAATTCTCAGGGCTACGAGCAGTACTTC. The entire variable domain, with the rest obtained from reference TRBV5-1 and TRBJ2-7, is as follows: KAGVTQTPRYLIKTRGQQVTLSCSPISGHRSVSWYQQTPGQGLQFLFEYFSETQRNKGNFPGRFSGRQFSNSRSEMNVSTLELGDSALYLCASSLNSQGYEQYFGPGTRLTVT.

The count of this clone is one. The chain's CDR3 is CASSLWTSGGPSTDTQYF. DNA of the CDR3: TGTGCCAGCAGTTTATGGACTAGCGGGGGTCCTAGCACAGATACGCAGTATTTT. The chain uses TRBV28 and TRBJ2-3; TRBD2 agrees at 12 bases. CDR1 is MDHEN and CDR2 is SYDVKM in the germline V gene. Unmatched junction bases numbered 4, after V lost 0 bases and J lost 0 bases. CDR3 length: 18 residues.

The V call is TRBV14, the J call TRBJ2-2, with D tentatively TRBD1 (5 bases). V dropped 1 base and J dropped 1 base, with 7 bases sitting between them. The CDR3 sequence is 15 residues long. Germline V gives CDR1 SGHDN, CDR2 FVKESK. The CDR3 nucleotides read TGTGCCAGCAGCCAAGGGCAGGGGAACACCGGGGAGCTGTTTTTT. Translating gives CASSQGQGNTGELFF.

This rearrangement joins TRBV9 to TRBJ1-3; no clear D. V gave up 2 bases and J gave up 0 bases, with 9 bases separating them. Germline lookup yields CDR1 SGDLS and CDR2 YYNGEE. CDR3 length: 15 residues. CDR3 coding DNA: TGTGCCAGCAGCGTCGACTTTGGCTCTGGAAACACCATATATTTT. Amino acids: CASSVDFGSGNTIYF.

The rearrangement links TRBV29-1 to TRBJ1-3; a weak D match, TRBD1 (5 bases). The germline gives CDR1 SQVTM, CDR2 ANQGSEA. V lost 6 bases and J lost 0, with 9 bases in between. The CDR3 spans 13 residues. The CDR3 here is CSVSGGSGNTIYF. CDR3 bases: TGCAGCGTATCCGGGGGCTCTGGAAACACCATATATTTT.

V gene TRBV12-2 combines with J gene TRBJ1-2; the D call TRBD1 from the table was never checked on the DNA. TRBV12-2 is recorded as a pseudogene. CDR3 length: 14 residues. Here the CDR3 reads CASRQDRLIYGYTF. In nucleotides, the CDR3 is TGTGCAAGTCGCCAAGACAGGCTGATCTATGGCTACACCTTC.

V gene TRBV7-8 combines with J gene TRBJ1-1; 8 nucleotides match TRBD1. The CDR3 contains 15 residues. CDR1 is SGHVS and CDR2 is FQNEAQ in the germline V gene. With 2 bases clipped from V and 0 bases from J, the junction kept 2 bases outside the gene matches. The CDR3 spells CASSLMGQVNTEAFF. The CDR3 DNA reads as TGTGCCAGCAGCTTAATGGGACAGGTGAACACTGAAGCTTTCTTT.

The chain recombines TRBV29-1 with TRBJ1-4; D uncertain. The germline V and J ends were trimmed by 7 bases and 3 bases, with 12 bases remaining between them. Looked up from germline, CDR1 is SQVTM and CDR2 is ANQGSEA. CDR3 length equals 13 residues. CDR3 sequence reads: CSADDRANEKLFF. CDR3 in DNA: TGCAGCGCGGACGACCGGGCTAATGAAAAACTGTTTTTT.

The genes are TRBV4-1 and TRBJ1-2; the match to TRBD1 covers 10 bases. The junction had 11 bases not matched to a gene; V was cut back by 0 bases and J by 1 base. The germline gives CDR1 MGHRA, CDR2 YSYEKL. The CDR3 contains 19 residues. The CDR3 spells CASSQEENPGTGVNYGYTF. The CDR3, as DNA: TGCGCCAGCAGCCAAGAGGAAAACCCCGGGACAGGGGTTAACTATGGCTACACCTTC.

This chain links TRBV25-1 with TRBJ1-4; D may be TRBD1 (6 bases). This CDR3 is 13 amino acids long. The V and J ends lost 5 bases and 7 bases respectively, with 11 bases between them. The V gene's germline CDR1 is MGHDK and CDR2 SYGVNS. CDR3 DNA sequence: TGTGCCAGCAGTAGGGGGATTCGTGAAAAACTGTTTTTT. Amino acids: CASSRGIREKLFF.

This clone was counted once. This rearrangement joins TRBV18 to TRBJ1-5, with 7 bases lining up with TRBD1. This CDR3 region has 13 residues. Looked up from germline, CDR1 is KGHSH and CDR2 is LQKENI. Germline trimming cut 6 bases from V and 9 bases from J; bases unmatched to any gene: 8. CDR3 coding DNA: TGTGCCAGCTCCGGGGACAGACGCGGGCCCCAGCATTTT. It encodes CASSGDRRGPQHF.